This T cell receptor (beta chain) was documented in a study of shared clonotypes between healthy human individuals. Points from the study as a whole: Non-shared clonotypes displayed generation probabilities falling below those of clonotypes present in all four donors.

This CDR3 has 18 amino acids. Assay: immunoSEQ multiplex PCR; the TCRdb copy retains only in-frame clones and omits some. The table records 950,000 to 1,100,000 clones, around 78% of them present only once. A remark on this clone: What it binds is unknown.

V is TRBV21-1 and J is TRBJ2-2; the table calls TRBD2, which could not be checked here. TRBV21-1 is deemed a pseudogene. The receptor was derived from a man between 18 and 29 years old in good health. Some clones in this sample may be carry-over from other donors' samples. The sequenced material came from memory CD4+ T cells from PBMCs. Noted subset: CD45RA-negative fraction. This chain's CDR3 is CASSPGLAGLANTGELFF. CDR3 nucleotides: TGTGCCAGCAGCCCGGGACTAGCGGGCCTCGCGAACACCGGGGAGCTGTTTTTT.